The 15 T cell receptor beta chains below were found in one sample sequenced in a study of shared clonotypes between healthy human individuals. Clones were read by immunoSEQ multiplex PCR, and TCRdb kept only the in-frame ones, dropping some. The sample lists over 800,000 clones, roughly 92% occurring once. CD45RO-negative cells were positively selected for CCR7, leaving out terminally differentiated effector memory CD45RA+ cells. The sequenced sample was naive CD8+ T cells sorted from blood. These receptors came from a man aged 25-45 years in good health.

This chain uses TRBV29-1 with TRBJ2-1, with 11 bases that match TRBD2. This CDR3 has 15 amino acids. Trimming cost V 0 bases and J 8 bases; bases outside gene matches: 6. Looked up from germline, CDR1 is SQVTM and CDR2 is ANQGSEA. CDR3 bases: TGCAGCGTTGAAGAAGTACTAGCGGGAGAGGATGAGCAGTTCTTC. This codes for CSVEEVLAGEDEQFF.

CDR3 nucleotide sequence: TGCGCCAGCAGTGATCATAGCAATCAGCCCCAGCATTTT. Translation gives CASSDHSNQPQHF. The chain has TRBV10-1 and TRBJ1-5; D ambiguous. Trimming shortened V by 3 bases and J by 0 bases, and 3 bases separated the two germline ends. CDR3 length: 13 residues. Germline CDR1 reads WNHNN; CDR2 reads SYGVQD (reference sequence).

The CDR3 DNA reads TGTGCTAGTGGGGGGGGACAGGACCAAGAGACCCAGTACTTC. It specifies CASGGGQDQETQYF. The chain joins TRBV12-5 to TRBJ2-5; 8 nucleotides line up with TRBD1. CDR1 and CDR2 (germline): LGHNT, FRNRAP. The CDR3 has 14 amino acids. The trim removed 6 bases at V and 0 bases at J, leaving 3 bases unmatched.

V and J are TRBV19 and TRBJ2-2; perhaps TRBD2 as D (5 bases). Germline-derived CDR1 and CDR2 are LNHDA and SQIVND (reference sequence). The CDR3 is 14 residues long. The V and J ends lost 5 bases and 1 base respectively, with 8 bases between them. Here the CDR3 DNA reads TGTGCCAGTAGTTATGGAGGGAACACCGGGGAGCTGTTTTTT. Its translation is CASSYGGNTGELFF.

The V call is TRBV10-2, the J call TRBJ2-1; possibly TRBD1 or TRBD2 for D (5 bases each). Germline V CDR1 and CDR2: WSHSY, SAAADI. This CDR3 has 15 residues. V was shortened by 6 bases and J by 4 bases, with 16 bases between the two germline ends. The CDR3 region has the DNA TGCGCCAGCAGAAAATTCCGGGACGAGTACAATGAGCAGTTCTTC. It translates to CASRKFRDEYNEQFF.

The chain employs TRBV15 and TRBJ2-3, with 8 nucleotides matching TRBD2. The length of the CDR3 is 17 residues. The V gene end was trimmed by 5 bases and the J gene end by 4 bases; junction bases not matched to a gene: 14. CDR1 and CDR2 (germline): LNHNV, YYDKDF (reference sequence). The CDR3 region is CATSRSRSGRGADTQYF. CDR3 DNA: TGTGCCACCAGCCGATCCAGGAGCGGGAGAGGTGCAGATACGCAGTATTTT.

The chain couples TRBV19 to TRBJ2-7; D is unresolved. The CDR3 length is 14 residues. Per the germline V gene, CDR1 is LNHDA and CDR2 is SQIVND (reference sequence). V lost 3 bases and J 3 bases, leaving 12 bases between the germline ends. The CDR3 protein is CASSMAGSVYEQYF. Here the CDR3 DNA reads TGTGCCAGTAGTATGGCCGGGTCCGTCTACGAGCAGTACTTC.

The V gene is TRBV7-2, the J gene TRBJ2-1; TRBD2 matches 9 bases. In germline, CDR1 is SGHTA, CDR2 FQGNSA. CDR3 length: 16 amino acids. The J segment lost 8 bases and the V segment lost 4 bases, leaving 12 bases of the junction unmatched. CDR3 in DNA: TGTGCCAGCAGCTGGCGCGGCAGCGGGAGGCCCGATGAGCAGTTCTTC. It translates to CASSWRGSGRPDEQFF.

This chain links TRBV21-1 with TRBJ2-3. TRBV21-1 is given as a pseudogene. The CDR3 loop spans 16 amino acids. CDR3 coding DNA: TGTGCCAGCAGCAAAGTTGGCCTGATAGTCACAGATACGCAGTATTTT. Its translation: CASSKVGLIVTDTQYF.

The chain has TRBV27 and TRBJ2-3, with 10 bases aligning to TRBD2. The germline V gene encodes CDR1 MNHEY and CDR2 SMNVEV (reference sequence). V lost 6 bases to trimming and J lost 4 bases; unmatched junction nucleotides: 7. This CDR3 spans 15 amino acids. The CDR3 bases are TGTGCCAGCAGGTTACTAGCGGGATTTGCAGATACGCAGTATTTT. Translation gives CASRLLAGFADTQYF.

V and J are TRBV7-6 and TRBJ2-1; maybe TRBD2 (6 bases). V shed 1 base and J shed 4 bases, with 11 bases lying between them. The CDR3 is 15 residues long. CDR1 is SGHVS and CDR2 is FNYEAQ in the germline V gene. CDR3 sequence (DNA): TGTGCCAGCAGCTTAGGACGGGAGCCGTACAATGAGCAGTTCTTC. Protein: CASSLGREPYNEQFF. Complete variable domain (other parts from reference TRBV7-6 and TRBJ2-1): GAGVSQSPRYKVTKRGQDVALRCDPISGHVSLYWYRQALGQGPEFLTYFNYEAQQDKSGLPNDRFSAERPEGSISTLTIQRTEQRDSAMYRCASSLGREPYNEQFFGPGTRLTVL.

The chain couples TRBV29-1 to TRBJ2-2, with 8 bases that match TRBD1. This CDR3 region has 15 residues. The V gene end was trimmed by 4 bases and the J gene end by 2 bases; junction bases not matched to a gene: 6. Germline V gives CDR1 SQVTM, CDR2 ANQGSEA. This CDR3 reads CSVAATGGNTGELFF. The DNA of the CDR3 is TGCAGCGTTGCGGCAACAGGGGGAAACACCGGGGAGCTGTTTTTT.

The chain recombines TRBV7-2 with TRBJ2-3; a possible D gene is TRBD1 (6 bases). Looked up from germline, CDR1 is SGHTA and CDR2 is FQGNSA. CDR3 size: 14 residues. V lost 2 bases, J lost 4 bases, and 10 bases lay in between. The CDR3 loop reads CASSLQGKPDTQYF. The CDR3 coding sequence is TGTGCCAGCAGCTTACAGGGGAAACCAGATACGCAGTATTTT.

This chain links TRBV2 with TRBJ2-7; D might be TRBD1 (6 bases). Germline assignment: CDR1 SNHLY and CDR2 FYNNEI. Trimming shortened V by 0 bases and J by 4 bases, and 16 bases separated the two germline ends. CDR3 length equals 16 residues. CDR3 amino acids: CASSEAPWTEGYEQYF. The CDR3 DNA reads as TGTGCCAGCAGTGAAGCGCCTTGGACAGAGGGATACGAGCAGTACTTC.

The chain uses TRBV5-1 and TRBJ2-7, with no clear D. V lost 2 bases to trimming and J lost 3 bases, with 9 bases between them. The CDR3 length is 13 residues. Germline CDR1 SGHRS, CDR2 YFSETQ. As DNA, the CDR3 is TGCGCCAGCAGCTTCGAGCCGAACTACGAGCAGTACTTC. Translated: CASSFEPNYEQYF.